Listed below are T cell receptor beta chains from one sample, sequenced in a study of blood T cell repertoires in COVID-19. TCRdb's table, derived via immunoSEQ multiplex PCR, lists solely in-frame clones and lacks some. Of about 300,000 clones listed, about nine tenths are singletons. Sequencing was carried out using peripheral blood. Source of these receptors: a woman between 25 and 40 years old who had recovered from COVID-19. The CDR3 runs from the conserved cysteine through the conserved F or W. D genes are given only for firm matches. Not every row has a clone size; where given, it reads once, few, many or a size class.

>TRBV3-1/TRBV3-2|-|-|TRBJ2-7
TGTGCCAGCAGCCCCCTCGGCGGAGACGAGCAGTACTTC
CASSPLGGDEQYF
>TRBV28|-|once|TRBJ2-4
TGTGCCAGCAGTTTATCCCTCGAGGGCATTCAGTACTTC
CASSLSLEGIQYF
>TRBV2|-|-|TRBJ1-6
TGTGCCAGCAGTGGTACAACGATAAATTCACCCCTCCACTTT
CASSGTTINSPLHF
>TRBV19|-|-|TRBJ1-6
TGTGCCAGTAGGGGAGGGGTCCGGAGCAATTCACCCCTCCACTTT
CASRGGVRSNSPLHF
>TRBV9|TRBD1|-|TRBJ2-2
TGTGCCAGCAGCGTAGGGGGCGGGACAGGGTTCGCCGGGGAGCTGTTTTTT
CASSVGGGTGFAGELFF
>TRBV29-1|-|-|TRBJ1-2
TGCAGCGTTGACAGGGATGGCTACACCTTC
CSVDRDGYTF
>TRBV6-1|TRBD1|few|TRBJ1-2
TGTGCCAGCAGTGAAGCCGGACAGGGGGTAGGTGGCTACACCTTC
CASSEAGQGVGGYTF
>TRBV7-6|-|-|TRBJ1-1
TGTGCCAGCAGCTTAGCGGAGGGGTGGGGAACTGAAGCTTTCTTT
CASSLAEGWGTEAFF
>TRBV5-1|TRBD1|-|TRBJ1-1
TGCGCCAGCAGCTTAGGGACAGCCTTGAACACTGAAGCTTTCTTT
CASSLGTALNTEAFF
>TRBV6-2/TRBV6-3|-|once|TRBJ2-3
TGTGCCAGCAGCCTCCTTTCAGATACGCAGTATTTT
CASSLLSDTQYF
>TRBV2|-|-|TRBJ2-3
TGTGCCAGCAGTGATATTTCCGGGACAGATACGCAGTATTTT
CASSDISGTDTQYF
>TRBV6-5|-|few|TRBJ1-3
TGTGCCAGCAGTTACTTAAAGAGTGGCAGGAGGAATTTT
CASSYLKSGRRNF
>TRBV19|TRBD1|-|TRBJ2-1
TGTGCCAGTAGCTCCGGGACAGGGGGACTCAATGAGCAGTTCTTC
CASSSGTGGLNEQFF
>TRBV2|TRBD2|-|TRBJ2-7
TGTGCCAGCGGAGGAGCGGGGGGGCGAAACGAGCAGTACTTC
CASGGAGGRNEQYF
>TRBV14|-|-|TRBJ1-1
TGTGCCAGCAGCCAAGAACGGGGTTTCTGGGGCACTGAAGCTTTCTTT
CASSQERGFWGTEAFF
>TRBV15|-|-|TRBJ1-1
TGTGCCACCAGCAGTATGCAGGGGAACACTGAAGCTTTCTTT
CATSSMQGNTEAFF
>TRBV28|-|-|TRBJ1-5
TGTGCCAGCACCACCCCGGCGGGGAATCAGCCCCAGCATTTT
CASTTPAGNQPQHF
>TRBV19|-|-|TRBJ1-6
TGTGCCAGTAGTATTCAGCACAGGAAGAGCTCCTATAATTCACCCCTCCACTTT
CASSIQHRKSSYNSPLHF
>TRBV3-1/TRBV3-2|TRBD1|-|TRBJ2-2
TGTGCCAGCAGTCCCAGGGACAGCAGGACCGGGGAGCTGTTTTTT
CASSPRDSRTGELFF
>TRBV11-2|-|-|TRBJ2-1
TGTGCCAGCAGCTCCCTCCGGTATGTCGATGAGCAGTTCTTC
CASSSLRYVDEQFF
>TRBV18|TRBD1|-|TRBJ2-1
TGTGCCAGCTCACCAACGATCGGGACAGGGTCCTACAATGAGCAGTTCTTC
CASSPTIGTGSYNEQFF
>TRBV12-3/TRBV12-4|-|-|TRBJ1-6
TGTGCCAGCAGCAGGGACACCGGTGCACCCCTCCACTTT
CASSRDTGAPLHF
>TRBV2|-|-|TRBJ1-4
TGTGCCAGCAAGTACGAGAGCCAAAATGAAAAACTGTTTTTT
CASKYESQNEKLFF
>TRBV5-1|TRBD1|-|TRBJ2-1
TGCGCCAGCAGCTTACAGGGGGCAGGTTACGATGAGCAGTTCTTC
CASSLQGAGYDEQFF
>TRBV3-1/TRBV3-2|-|once|TRBJ2-5
TGTGCCAGCAGCCAACACCTCCTCCGACTCGACCGAGAGACCCAGTACTTC
CASSQHLLRLDRETQYF
>TRBV6-5|TRBD1|-|TRBJ1-3
TGTGCCAGCAGTACAGGGGTTGGAAACACCATATATTTT
CASSTGVGNTIYF
>TRBV5-1|-|-|TRBJ1-1
TGCGCCAGCAGCCCCGCTGAGGCTTTGGGCACTGAAGCTTTCTTT
CASSPAEALGTEAFF
>TRBV7-9|-|few|TRBJ2-2
TGTGCCAGCAGCTTAGATTTACTGTACACCGGGGAGCTGTTTTTT
CASSLDLLYTGELFF
>TRBV25-1|-|few|TRBJ1-6
TGTGCCAGCAGTGAAGGCTCCTCACCCCTCCACTTT
CASSEGSSPLHF
>TRBV28|TRBD2|-|TRBJ2-3
TGTGCCAGCAGCCGGGGGGGCAGGGATGCAGATACGCAGTATTTT
CASSRGGRDADTQYF
>TRBV20-1|TRBD2|once|TRBJ2-5
TGCAGTGCTAGTGAGAGTGGCGGGGGGGTCGAGACCCAGTACTTC
CSASESGGGVETQYF
>TRBV18|TRBD2|-|TRBJ2-5
TGTGCCAGCTCATCTCGACTAGCGGGGAGCCAAGAGACCCAGTACTTC
CASSSRLAGSQETQYF
>TRBV2|TRBD1|-|TRBJ1-1
TGTGCCAGCACCAACCGGGACAGGGGTACTGAAGCTTTCTTT
CASTNRDRGTEAFF
>TRBV5-4|TRBD1|-|TRBJ1-2
TGTGCCAGCAGCTTGGCCTCTGGACAGGCGTATGGCTACACCTTC
CASSLASGQAYGYTF
>TRBV9|-|-|TRBJ2-2
TGTGCCAGCAGCCATGGACAGCCCACCAACACCGGGGAGCTGTTTTTT
CASSHGQPTNTGELFF
>TRBV4-1|TRBD1|once|TRBJ1-5
TGCGCCAGCAGCCAAGCTCCCAGGGGGCCTCAGCCCCAGCATTTT
CASSQAPRGPQPQHF
>TRBV5-1|-|-|TRBJ2-5
TGCGCCAGCAGTCGGAACTACAGGGCCCAAGAGACCCAGTACTTC
CASSRNYRAQETQYF
>TRBV7-8|TRBD1|-|TRBJ2-7
TGTGCCAGCAGCCCCGGGGACAGGGGGCTTGGTTTTAGGTACGAGCAGTACTTC
CASSPGDRGLGFRYEQYF
>TRBV28|TRBD1|few|TRBJ2-7
TGTGCCAGCAGCTACCCGGGACAGGGCTACGAGCAGTACTTC
CASSYPGQGYEQYF
>TRBV6-1|TRBD1|-|TRBJ1-6
TGTGCCAGCAGTGACAGGGGGCTGGCGGATTCACCCCTCCACTTT
CASSDRGLADSPLHF
>TRBV24-1|TRBD2|once|TRBJ2-1
TGTGCCACCAGTGATCTAGCGGGGGACTACAATGAGCAGTTCTTC
CATSDLAGDYNEQFF
>TRBV6-5|TRBD1|-|TRBJ1-2
TGTGCCAGCGGGCTTCAGGGGGCGCCAGACTATGGCTACACCTTC
CASGLQGAPDYGYTF
>TRBV2|TRBD2|medium-sized|TRBJ2-3
TGTGCCAGTACAGCGGGGGGGCAGGATACGCAGTATTTT
CASTAGGQDTQYF
>TRBV19|-|many|TRBJ1-2
TGTGCCAGTAGTGCCCGGAGCCAATACTATGGCTACACCTTC
CASSARSQYYGYTF
>TRBV12-3/TRBV12-4|-|-|TRBJ2-3
TGTGCCAGCAGTTTATTGGGGGAGGCGCAGTATTTT
CASSLLGEAQYF
>TRBV19|-|-|TRBJ1-5
TGTGCCAGTACCCAATTCCCGGGACGGGGGGGAATTAGCAATCAGCCCCAGCATTTT
CASTQFPGRGGISNQPQHF
>TRBV9|-|-|TRBJ1-3
TGTGCCAGCGGACAGAAGGGGACCGGCCCCATATATTTT
CASGQKGTGPIYF
>TRBV7-9|-|-|TRBJ1-4
TGTGCCTGCGGGGTCGCAACTAATGAAAAACTGTTTTTT
CACGVATNEKLFF
>TRBV5-1|-|-|TRBJ1-4
TGCGCCAGCAGGGGGAACAGGTTGAATGAAAAACTGTTTTTT
CASRGNRLNEKLFF